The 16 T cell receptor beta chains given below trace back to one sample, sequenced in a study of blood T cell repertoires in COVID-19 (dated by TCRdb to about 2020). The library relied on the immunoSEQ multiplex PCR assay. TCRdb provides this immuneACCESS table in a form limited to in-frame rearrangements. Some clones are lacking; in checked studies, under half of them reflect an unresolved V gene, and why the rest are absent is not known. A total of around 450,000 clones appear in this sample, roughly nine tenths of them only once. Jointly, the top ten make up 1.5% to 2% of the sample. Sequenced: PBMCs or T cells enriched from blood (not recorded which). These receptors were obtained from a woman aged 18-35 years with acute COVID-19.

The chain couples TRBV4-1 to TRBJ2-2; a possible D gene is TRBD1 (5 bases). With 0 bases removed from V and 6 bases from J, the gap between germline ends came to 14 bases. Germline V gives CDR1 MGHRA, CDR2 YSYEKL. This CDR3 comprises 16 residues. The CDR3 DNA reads TGCGCCAGCAGCCAAGATTCCGGCAGGGCCCCCGGGGAGCTGTTTTTT. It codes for CASSQDSGRAPGELFF.

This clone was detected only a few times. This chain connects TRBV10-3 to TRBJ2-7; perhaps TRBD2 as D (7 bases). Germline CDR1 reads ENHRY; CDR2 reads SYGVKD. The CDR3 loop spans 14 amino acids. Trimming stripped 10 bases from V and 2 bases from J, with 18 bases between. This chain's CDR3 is CASRHREGAYEQYF. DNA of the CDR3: TGTGCCAGCCGACACAGGGAGGGGGCCTACGAGCAGTACTTC.

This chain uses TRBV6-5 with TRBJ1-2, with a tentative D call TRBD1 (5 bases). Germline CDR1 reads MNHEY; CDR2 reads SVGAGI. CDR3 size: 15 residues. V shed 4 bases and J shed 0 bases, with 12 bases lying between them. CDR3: CASSWADSSNYGYTF. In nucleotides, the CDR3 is TGTGCCAGCAGTTGGGCAGACAGTTCTAACTATGGCTACACCTTC.

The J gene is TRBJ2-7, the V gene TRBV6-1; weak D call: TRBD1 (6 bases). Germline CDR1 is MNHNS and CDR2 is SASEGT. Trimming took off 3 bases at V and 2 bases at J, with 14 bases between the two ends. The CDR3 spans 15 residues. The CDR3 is CASSDGGQRPYEQYF. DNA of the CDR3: TGTGCCAGCAGTGACGGCGGACAGAGACCCTACGAGCAGTACTTC.

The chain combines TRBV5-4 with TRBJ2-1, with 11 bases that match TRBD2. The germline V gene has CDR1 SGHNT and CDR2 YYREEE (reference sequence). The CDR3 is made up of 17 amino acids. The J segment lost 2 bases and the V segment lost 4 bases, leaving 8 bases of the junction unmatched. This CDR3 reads CASSPLKLAGAYNEQFF. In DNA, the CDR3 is TGTGCCAGCAGCCCATTGAAACTAGCGGGGGCCTACAATGAGCAGTTCTTC.

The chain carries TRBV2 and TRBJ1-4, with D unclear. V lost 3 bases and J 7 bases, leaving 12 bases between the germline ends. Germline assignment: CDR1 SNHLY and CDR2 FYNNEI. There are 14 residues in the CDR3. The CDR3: CASSDPTSVEKLFF. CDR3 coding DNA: TGTGCCAGCAGTGACCCTACCTCGGTTGAAAAACTGTTTTTT.

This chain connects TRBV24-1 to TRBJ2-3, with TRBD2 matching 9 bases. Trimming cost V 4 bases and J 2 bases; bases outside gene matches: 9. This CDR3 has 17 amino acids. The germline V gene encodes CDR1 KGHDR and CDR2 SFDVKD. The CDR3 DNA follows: TGTGCCACCAGTGACCCCACGCTAGCGGGGTACACAGATACGCAGTATTTT. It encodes CATSDPTLAGYTDTQYF.

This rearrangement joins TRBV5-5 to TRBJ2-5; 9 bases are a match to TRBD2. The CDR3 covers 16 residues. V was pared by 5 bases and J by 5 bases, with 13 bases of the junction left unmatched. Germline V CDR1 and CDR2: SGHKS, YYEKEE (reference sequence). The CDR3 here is CASRSSGTSISETQYF. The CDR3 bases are TGTGCCAGCAGATCTTCCGGGACTAGCATTTCCGAGACCCAGTACTTC.

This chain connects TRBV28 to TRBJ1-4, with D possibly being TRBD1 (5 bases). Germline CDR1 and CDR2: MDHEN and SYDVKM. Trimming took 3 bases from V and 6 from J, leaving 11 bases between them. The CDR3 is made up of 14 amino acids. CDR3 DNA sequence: TGTGCCAGCAGTTTTCCCGGAGGGGATGAAAAACTGTTTTTT. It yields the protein CASSFPGGDEKLFF.

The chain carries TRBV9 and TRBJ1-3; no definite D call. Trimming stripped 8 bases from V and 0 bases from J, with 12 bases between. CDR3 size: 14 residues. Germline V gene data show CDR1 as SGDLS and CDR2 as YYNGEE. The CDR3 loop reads CASQADNSGNTIYF. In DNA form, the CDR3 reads TGTGCCAGTCAGGCAGACAACTCTGGAAACACCATATATTTT.

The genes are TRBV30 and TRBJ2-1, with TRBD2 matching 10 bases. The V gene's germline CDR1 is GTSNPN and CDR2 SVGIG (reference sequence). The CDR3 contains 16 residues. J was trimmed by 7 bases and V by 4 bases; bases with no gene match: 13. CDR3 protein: CAWTNLLAGTKNEQFF. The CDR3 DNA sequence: TGTGCCTGGACAAACTTACTAGCGGGAACAAAGAATGAGCAGTTCTTC.

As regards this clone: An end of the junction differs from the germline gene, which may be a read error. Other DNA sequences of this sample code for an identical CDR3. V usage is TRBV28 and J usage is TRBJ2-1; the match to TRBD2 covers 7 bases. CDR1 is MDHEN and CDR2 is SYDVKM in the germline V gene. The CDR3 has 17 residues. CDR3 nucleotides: TGTGCCAGCAGTTTATATGGCGGGAGCCGGTGGGGCAATGAACAGTTCTTC. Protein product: CASSLYGGSRWGNEQFF.

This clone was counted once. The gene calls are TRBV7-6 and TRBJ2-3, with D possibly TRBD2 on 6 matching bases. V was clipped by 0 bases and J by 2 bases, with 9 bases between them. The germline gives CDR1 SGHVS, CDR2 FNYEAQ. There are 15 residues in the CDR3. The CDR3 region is CASSLAPGDTDTQYF. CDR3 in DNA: TGTGCCAGCAGCTTAGCGCCGGGAGACACAGATACGCAGTATTTT.

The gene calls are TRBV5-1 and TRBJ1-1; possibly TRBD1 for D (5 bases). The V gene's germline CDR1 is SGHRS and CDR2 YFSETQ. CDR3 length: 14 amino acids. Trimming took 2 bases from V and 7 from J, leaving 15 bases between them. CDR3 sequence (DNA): TGCGCCAGCAGCTTTGGGAACAGGCCGTTTGAAGCTTTCTTT. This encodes CASSFGNRPFEAFF.

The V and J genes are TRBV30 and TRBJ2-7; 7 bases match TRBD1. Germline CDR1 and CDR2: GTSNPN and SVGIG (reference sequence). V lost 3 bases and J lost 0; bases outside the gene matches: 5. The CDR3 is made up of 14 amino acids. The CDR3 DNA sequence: TGTGCCTGGAGCGGGACAGAAAGCTCCTACGAGCAGTACTTC. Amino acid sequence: CAWSGTESSYEQYF.

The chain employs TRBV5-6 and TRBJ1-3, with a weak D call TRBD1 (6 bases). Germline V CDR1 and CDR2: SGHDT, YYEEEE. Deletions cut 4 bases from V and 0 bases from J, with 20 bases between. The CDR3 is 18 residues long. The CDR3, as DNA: TGTGCCAGCAGCCAGAGACAGGTCAAGCCCTACTCTGGAAACACCATATATTTT. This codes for CASSQRQVKPYSGNTIYF.